This is a list of T cell receptor beta chains from one sample in a study of control samples from healthy donors and cancer patients. Repertoires were generated with immunoSEQ multiplex PCR, while TCRdb's copy carries only in-frame clones and drops some. The table records some 110,000 clones, about four fifths of them present only once. Sequencing input: blood. The receptors come from a woman in her forties or fifties in good health. The CDR3 runs from the conserved cysteine through the conserved F or W. D genes are given only for firm matches. For some rows the clone size is stated as once, few or many, or as a class when expanded; others skip it.

D	size	J	V	CDR3	DNA
NA	NA	TRBJ2-7	TRBV28	CASGVGVIVCEQYF	TGTGCCAGCGGGGTGGGTGTGATCGTGTGCGAGCAGTACTTC
NA	NA	TRBJ1-6	TRBV28	CASSFPRGNSPLHF	TGTGCCAGCAGTTTCCCCCGGGGGAATTCACCCCTCCACTTT
NA	once	TRBJ2-4	TRBV2	CASRIRTGIQYF	TGTGCCAGCAGGATCCGGACGGGGATTCAGTACTTC
NA	NA	TRBJ2-7	TRBV6-5	CASSATGTYIYEQYF	TGTGCCAGCAGCGCTACCGGGACATACATCTACGAGCAGTACTTC
NA	NA	TRBJ2-7	TRBV28	CASSLLLGEQYF	TGTGCCAGCAGTTTGCTCTTAGGCGAGCAGTACTTC
NA	NA	TRBJ2-2	TRBV5-1	CASSLHGGTGELFF	TGCGCCAGCAGCTTACACGGGGGCACCGGGGAGCTGTTTTTT
NA	NA	TRBJ2-7	TRBV7-2	CASRGASSYEQYF	TGTGCCAGCAGGGGAGCCTCCTCCTACGAGCAGTACTTC
TRBD1	NA	TRBJ1-1	TRBV19	CASSISPGGRTEAFF	TGTGCCAGTAGTATTAGCCCAGGGGGCCGGACTGAAGCTTTCTTT
TRBD2	NA	TRBJ2-3	TRBV15	CATSRDPSGVADTQYF	TGTGCCACCAGCAGAGATCCTAGCGGGGTAGCAGATACGCAGTATTTT
NA	NA	TRBJ1-6	TRBV19	CASSMENSYNSPLHF	TGTGCCAGTAGTATGGAGAATTCCTATAATTCACCCCTCCACTTT
NA	NA	TRBJ1-6	TRBV11-3	CASSPDSGEPNSPLHF	TGTGCCAGCAGCCCCGATAGTGGAGAACCTAATTCACCCCTCCACTTT
NA	NA	TRBJ2-3	TRBV7-2	CASSPQRDTQYF	TGTGCCAGCAGCCCCCAGCGTGATACGCAGTATTTT
TRBD2	NA	TRBJ2-2	TRBV3-1/TRBV3-2	CASSQPGLAGHNTGELFF	TGTGCCAGCAGCCAACCGGGACTAGCGGGACATAACACCGGGGAGCTGTTTTTT
NA	NA	TRBJ2-5	TRBV10-3	CAISESGGSETQYF	TGTGCCATCAGTGAGTCGGGCGGATCAGAGACCCAGTACTTC
NA	NA	TRBJ1-3	TRBV4-2	CASSQDRAGWGNTIYF	TGTGCCAGCAGCCAAGATCGGGCAGGGTGGGGTAACACCATATATTTT
TRBD1	NA	TRBJ1-1	TRBV15	CATRRTGDRAFF	TGTGCCACCAGGCGGACAGGGGACCGAGCTTTCTTT
TRBD1	NA	TRBJ2-7	TRBV6-5	CASRMTGSEAYEQYF	TGTGCCAGCAGGATGACAGGGAGCGAGGCCTACGAGCAGTACTTC
TRBD1	NA	TRBJ1-1	TRBV19	CASSTTGVGTEAFF	TGTGCCAGTAGTACCACAGGGGTTGGAACTGAAGCTTTCTTT
NA	NA	TRBJ2-1	TRBV9	CASSVHSPSYEQFF	TGTGCCAGCAGCGTCCACAGTCCTAGTTATGAGCAGTTCTTC
TRBD2	NA	TRBJ2-5	TRBV7-3	CASSSEPGLAGAETQYF	TGTGCCAGCAGCTCTGAGCCGGGACTAGCGGGAGCGGAGACCCAGTACTTC
NA	NA	TRBJ2-3	TRBV5-4	CASSTPAGTDTQYF	TGTGCCAGCAGCACCCCCGCGGGGACAGATACGCAGTATTTT
TRBD2	NA	TRBJ2-5	TRBV5-4	CASSSGTSGAETQYF	TGTGCCAGCAGCTCCGGGACTAGCGGGGCGGAGACCCAGTACTTC
NA	NA	TRBJ2-5	TRBV20-1	CSASPRLAVQETQYF	TGCAGTGCTAGTCCTCGGCTAGCCGTTCAAGAGACCCAGTACTTC
NA	few	TRBJ2-2	TRBV6-1	CASSEVPLANTGELFF	TGTGCCAGCAGTGAAGTACCGCTAGCGAACACCGGGGAGCTGTTTTTT
NA	NA	TRBJ2-2	TRBV14	CASSPSITGELFF	TGTGCCAGCAGCCCTAGCATAACCGGGGAGCTGTTTTTT
NA	NA	TRBJ2-1	TRBV10-3	CAISGGVNNEQFF	TGTGCCATCAGTGGAGGGGTTAACAATGAGCAGTTCTTC
TRBD1	NA	TRBJ2-2	TRBV5-1	CASSTRGREYTGELFF	TGCGCCAGCAGCACCAGGGGGCGGGAATACACCGGGGAGCTGTTTTTT
NA	NA	TRBJ1-5	TRBV7-8	CASSFREPNQPQHF	TGTGCCAGCAGCTTTCGTGAACCCAATCAGCCCCAGCATTTT
NA	NA	TRBJ2-1	TRBV15	CATSSRGAVTNEQFF	TGTGCCACCAGCAGCCGCGGGGCCGTCACCAATGAGCAGTTCTTC
NA	NA	TRBJ1-2	TRBV3-1/TRBV3-2	CASSQGPAGVGGYTF	TGTGCCAGCAGCCAAGGTCCTGCAGGGGTCGGTGGCTACACCTTC
NA	NA	TRBJ2-7	TRBV10-2	CASSESSGGVYEQYF	TGCGCCAGCAGTGAAAGTTCCGGGGGCGTTTACGAGCAGTACTTC